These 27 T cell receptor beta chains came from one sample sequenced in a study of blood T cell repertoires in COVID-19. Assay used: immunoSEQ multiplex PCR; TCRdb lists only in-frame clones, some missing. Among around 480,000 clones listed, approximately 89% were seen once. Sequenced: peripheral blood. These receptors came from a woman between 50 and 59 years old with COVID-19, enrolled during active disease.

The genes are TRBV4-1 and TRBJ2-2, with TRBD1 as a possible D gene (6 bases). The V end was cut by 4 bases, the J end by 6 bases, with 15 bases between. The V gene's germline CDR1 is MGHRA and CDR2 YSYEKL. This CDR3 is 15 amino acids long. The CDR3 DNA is TGCGCCAGCAGCCCACAAGACCAGGGGTCCGGGGAGCTGTTTTTT. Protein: CASSPQDQGSGELFF.

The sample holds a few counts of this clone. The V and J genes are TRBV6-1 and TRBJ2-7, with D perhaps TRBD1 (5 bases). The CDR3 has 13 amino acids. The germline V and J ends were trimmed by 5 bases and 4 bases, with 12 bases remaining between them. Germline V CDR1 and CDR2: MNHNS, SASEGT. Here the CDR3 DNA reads TGTGCCAGCAGTTTGTGGGGCGAGTACGAGCAGTACTTC. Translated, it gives CASSLWGEYEQYF.

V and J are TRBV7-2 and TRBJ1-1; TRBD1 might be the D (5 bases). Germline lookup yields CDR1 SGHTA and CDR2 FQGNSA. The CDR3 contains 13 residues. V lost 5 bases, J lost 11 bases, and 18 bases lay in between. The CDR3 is CASSVGVWGRAFF. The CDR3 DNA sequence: TGTGCCAGCAGCGTAGGAGTCTGGGGCCGGGCTTTCTTT.

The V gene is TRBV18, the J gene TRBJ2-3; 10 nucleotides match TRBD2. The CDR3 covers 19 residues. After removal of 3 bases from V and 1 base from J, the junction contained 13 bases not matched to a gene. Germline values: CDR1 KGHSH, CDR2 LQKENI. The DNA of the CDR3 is TGTGCCAGCTCACCTCAGGGACTAGCGAGCTTGGGGGGCACAGATACGCAGTATTTT. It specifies CASSPQGLASLGGTDTQYF.

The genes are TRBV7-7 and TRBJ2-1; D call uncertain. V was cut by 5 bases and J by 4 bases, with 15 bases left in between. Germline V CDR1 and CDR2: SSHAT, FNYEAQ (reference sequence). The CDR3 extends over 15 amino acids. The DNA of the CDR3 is TGTGCCAGCAGCCCCGCCGCGGCGAGGTACAATGAGCAGTTCTTC. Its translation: CASSPAAARYNEQFF.

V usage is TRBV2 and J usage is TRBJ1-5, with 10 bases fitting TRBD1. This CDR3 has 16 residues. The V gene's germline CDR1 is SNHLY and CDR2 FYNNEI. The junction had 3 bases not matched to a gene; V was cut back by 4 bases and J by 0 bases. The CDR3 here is CASSGGQGISNQPQHF. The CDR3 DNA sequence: TGTGCCAGCAGTGGGGGACAGGGGATTAGCAATCAGCCCCAGCATTTT. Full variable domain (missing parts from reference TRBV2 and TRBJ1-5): EPEVTQTPSHQVTQMGQEVILRCVPISNHLYFYWYRQILGQKVEFLVSFYNNEISEKSEIFDDQFSVERPDGSNFTLKIRSTKLEDSAMYFCASSGGQGISNQPQHFGDGTRLSIL.

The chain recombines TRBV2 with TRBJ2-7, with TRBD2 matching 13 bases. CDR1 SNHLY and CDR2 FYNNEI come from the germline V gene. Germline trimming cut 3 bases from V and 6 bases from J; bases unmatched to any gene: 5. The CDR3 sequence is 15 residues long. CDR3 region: CASSDRTSGGSEQYF. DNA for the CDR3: TGTGCCAGCAGTGACAGGACTAGCGGGGGATCCGAGCAGTACTTC.

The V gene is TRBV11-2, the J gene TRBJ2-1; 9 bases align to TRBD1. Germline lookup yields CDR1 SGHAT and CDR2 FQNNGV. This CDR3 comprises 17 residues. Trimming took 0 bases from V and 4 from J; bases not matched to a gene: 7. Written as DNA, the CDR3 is TGTGCCAGCAGCTTAGAGACCGCCGGGACAGGGTACAATGAGCAGTTCTTC. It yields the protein CASSLETAGTGYNEQFF.

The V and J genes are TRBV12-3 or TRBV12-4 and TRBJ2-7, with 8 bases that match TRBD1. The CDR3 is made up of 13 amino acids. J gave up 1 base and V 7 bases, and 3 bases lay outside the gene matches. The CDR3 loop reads CASTWTGSYEQYF. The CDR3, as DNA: TGTGCCAGCACCTGGACAGGGTCCTACGAGCAGTACTTC.

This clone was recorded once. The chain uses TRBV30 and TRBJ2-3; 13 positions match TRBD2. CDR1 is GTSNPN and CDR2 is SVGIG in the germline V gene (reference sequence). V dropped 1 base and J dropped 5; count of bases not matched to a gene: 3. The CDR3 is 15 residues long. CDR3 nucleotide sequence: TGTGCCTGGAGTGCCGGACTAGCGGGGGTAGATACGCAGTATTTT. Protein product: CAWSAGLAGVDTQYF.

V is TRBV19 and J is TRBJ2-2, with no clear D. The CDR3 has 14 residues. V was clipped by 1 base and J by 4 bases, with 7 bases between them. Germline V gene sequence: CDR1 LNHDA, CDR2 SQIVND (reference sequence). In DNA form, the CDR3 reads TGTGCCAGTAGTATAGTTGATAGCACCGGGGAGCTGTTTTTT. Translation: CASSIVDSTGELFF.

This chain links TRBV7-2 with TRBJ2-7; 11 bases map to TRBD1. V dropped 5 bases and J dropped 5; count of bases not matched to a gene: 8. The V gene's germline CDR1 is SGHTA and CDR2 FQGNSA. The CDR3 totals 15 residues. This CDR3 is CASSLQGTGGHEQYF. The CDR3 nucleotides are TGTGCCAGCAGCCTTCAGGGGACAGGGGGGCACGAGCAGTACTTC.

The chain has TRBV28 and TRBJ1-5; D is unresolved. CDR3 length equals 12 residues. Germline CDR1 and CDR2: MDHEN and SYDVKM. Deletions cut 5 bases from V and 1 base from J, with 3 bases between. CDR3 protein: CASSASNQPQHF. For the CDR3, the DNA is TGTGCCAGCAGTGCGAGCAATCAGCCCCAGCATTTT.

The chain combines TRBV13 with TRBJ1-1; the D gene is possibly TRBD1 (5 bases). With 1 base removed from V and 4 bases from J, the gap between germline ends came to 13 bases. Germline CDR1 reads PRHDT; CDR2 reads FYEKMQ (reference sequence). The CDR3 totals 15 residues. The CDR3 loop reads CASSLEGRRGTEAFF. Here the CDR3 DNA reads TGTGCCAGCAGCTTAGAAGGCCGGAGGGGCACTGAAGCTTTCTTT.

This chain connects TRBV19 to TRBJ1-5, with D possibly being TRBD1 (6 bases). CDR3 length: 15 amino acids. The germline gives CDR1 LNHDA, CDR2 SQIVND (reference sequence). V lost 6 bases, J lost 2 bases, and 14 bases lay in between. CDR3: CASRKGGGGNQPQHF. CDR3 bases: TGTGCCAGTAGGAAAGGGGGGGGCGGCAATCAGCCCCAGCATTTT.

The CDR3: CASSLGLAGGSYNEQFF. In DNA form, the CDR3 reads TGCGCCAGCAGCTTGGGACTAGCGGGGGGCTCCTACAATGAGCAGTTCTTC. The V and J genes are TRBV5-1 and TRBJ2-1; TRBD2 agrees at 13 bases. There are 17 residues in the CDR3. The ends lost 0 bases at V and 0 bases at J; junction bases unmatched: 0. CDR1 is SGHRS, CDR2 YFSETQ, per germline.

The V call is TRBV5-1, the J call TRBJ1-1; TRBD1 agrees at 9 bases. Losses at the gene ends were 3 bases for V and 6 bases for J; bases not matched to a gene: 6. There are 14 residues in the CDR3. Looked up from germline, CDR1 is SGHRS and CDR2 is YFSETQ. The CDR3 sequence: CASSWGQGSAEAFF. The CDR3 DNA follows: TGCGCCAGCAGCTGGGGACAGGGTAGCGCTGAAGCTTTCTTT.

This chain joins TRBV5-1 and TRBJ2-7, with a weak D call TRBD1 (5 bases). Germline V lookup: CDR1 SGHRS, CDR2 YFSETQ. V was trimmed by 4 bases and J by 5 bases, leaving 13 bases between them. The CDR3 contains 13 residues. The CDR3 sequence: CASSPVGVHEQYF. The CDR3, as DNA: TGCGCCAGCAGCCCCGTAGGGGTCCACGAGCAGTACTTC. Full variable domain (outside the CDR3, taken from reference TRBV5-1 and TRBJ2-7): KAGVTQTPRYLIKTRGQQVTLSCSPISGHRSVSWYQQTPGQGLQFLFEYFSETQRNKGNFPGRFSGRQFSNSRSEMNVSTLELGDSALYLCASSPVGVHEQYFGPGTRLTVT.

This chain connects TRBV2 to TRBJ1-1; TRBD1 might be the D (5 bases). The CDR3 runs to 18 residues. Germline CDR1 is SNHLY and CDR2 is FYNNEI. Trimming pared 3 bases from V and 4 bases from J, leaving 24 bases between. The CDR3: CASSEARSGSRGSTEAFF. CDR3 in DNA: TGTGCCAGCAGTGAGGCCAGGTCCGGTAGTAGGGGAAGCACTGAAGCTTTCTTT.

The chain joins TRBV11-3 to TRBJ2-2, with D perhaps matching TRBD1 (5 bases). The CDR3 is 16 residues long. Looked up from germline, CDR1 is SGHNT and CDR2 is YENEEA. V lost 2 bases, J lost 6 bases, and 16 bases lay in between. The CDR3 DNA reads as TGTGCCAGCAGCTTATGGGGCCAGGCCGACCCCGGGGAGCTGTTTTTT. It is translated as CASSLWGQADPGELFF.

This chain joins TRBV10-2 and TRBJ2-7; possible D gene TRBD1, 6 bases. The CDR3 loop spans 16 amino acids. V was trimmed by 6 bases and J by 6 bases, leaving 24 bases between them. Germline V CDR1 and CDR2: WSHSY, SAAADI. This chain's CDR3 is CASSSLPDSSWVEQYF. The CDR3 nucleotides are TGCGCCAGCAGCTCTCTCCCGGACAGTTCTTGGGTCGAGCAGTACTTC.

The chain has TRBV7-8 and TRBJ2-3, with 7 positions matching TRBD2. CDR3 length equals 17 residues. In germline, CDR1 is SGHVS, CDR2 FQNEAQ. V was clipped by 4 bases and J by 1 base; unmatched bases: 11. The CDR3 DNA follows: TGTGCCAGCAGCTCCAACCCACTAGCGTTCCGCACAGATACGCAGTATTTT. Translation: CASSSNPLAFRTDTQYF.

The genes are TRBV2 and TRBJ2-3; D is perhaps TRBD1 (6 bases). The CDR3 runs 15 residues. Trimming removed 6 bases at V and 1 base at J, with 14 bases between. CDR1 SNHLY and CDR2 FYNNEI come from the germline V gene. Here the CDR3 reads CASSGRPGGTDTQYF. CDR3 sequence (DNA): TGTGCCAGCAGCGGAAGGCCAGGGGGCACAGATACGCAGTATTTT.

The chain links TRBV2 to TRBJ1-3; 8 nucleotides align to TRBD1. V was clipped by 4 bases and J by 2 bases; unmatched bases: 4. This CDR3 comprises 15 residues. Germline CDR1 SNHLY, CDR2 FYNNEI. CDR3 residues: CASSGDRHPGNTIYF. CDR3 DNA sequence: TGTGCCAGCAGTGGGGACAGGCACCCTGGAAACACCATATATTTT.

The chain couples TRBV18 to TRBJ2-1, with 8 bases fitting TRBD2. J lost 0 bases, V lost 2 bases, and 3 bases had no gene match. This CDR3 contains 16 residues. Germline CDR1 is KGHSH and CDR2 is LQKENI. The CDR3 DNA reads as TGTGCCAGCTCACCAGGGAGCGGGAGCTCCTACAATGAGCAGTTCTTC. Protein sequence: CASSPGSGSSYNEQFF.

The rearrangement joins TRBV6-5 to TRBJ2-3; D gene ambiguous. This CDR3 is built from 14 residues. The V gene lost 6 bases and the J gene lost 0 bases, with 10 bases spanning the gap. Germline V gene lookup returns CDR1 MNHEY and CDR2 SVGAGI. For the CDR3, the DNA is TGTGCCAGCAGAGTTTCCACAAGCACAGATACGCAGTATTTT. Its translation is CASRVSTSTDTQYF.

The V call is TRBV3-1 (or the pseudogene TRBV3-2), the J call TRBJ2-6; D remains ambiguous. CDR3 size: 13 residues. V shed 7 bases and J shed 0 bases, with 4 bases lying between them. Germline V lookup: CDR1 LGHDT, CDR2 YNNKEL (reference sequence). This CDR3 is CASTDSGANVLTF. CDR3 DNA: TGTGCCAGCACAGACTCTGGGGCCAACGTCCTGACTTTC.